This entry lists 18 T cell receptor beta chains sequenced from one sample in a study of cytomegalovirus exposure and HLA in healthy donors. TCRdb keeps only in-frame clones here, not all; method: immunoSEQ multiplex PCR. Among tens of thousands of clones listed, roughly 93% were seen once. The sample comprised PBMCs. The receptors originated from a young woman in good health and CMV-seropositive.

The CDR3 DNA reads as TGCGCCAGCAGCCACACCGGGACAGGGTCCTACGAGCAGTACTTC. This codes for CASSHTGTGSYEQYF. V and J are TRBV4-1 and TRBJ2-7, with TRBD1 identical over 9 bases. Germline V lookup: CDR1 MGHRA, CDR2 YSYEKL. With 3 bases clipped from V and 1 base from J, the junction kept 4 bases outside the gene matches. The CDR3 extends over 15 amino acids.

The chain uses TRBV18 and TRBJ1-6; 7 nucleotides line up with TRBD1. The V gene end was trimmed by 6 bases and the J gene end by 13 bases; junction bases not matched to a gene: 12. Germline CDR1 and CDR2: KGHSH and LQKENI. The CDR3 is made up of 14 amino acids. The CDR3 nucleotides read TGTGCCAGCTCCGACAGGGAATCGGGGCGGCCCCTCCACTTT. The encoded protein is CASSDRESGRPLHF.

The CDR3 here is CASSPGKNEQYF. For the CDR3, the DNA is TGTGCCAGCAGCCCAGGGAAGAACGAGCAGTACTTC. J is TRBJ2-7 and V is TRBV7-9, with D tentatively TRBD1 (5 bases). The germline V gene encodes CDR1 SEHNR and CDR2 FQNEAQ (reference sequence). The CDR3 has 12 residues. V was clipped by 5 bases and J by 5 bases, with 10 bases between them.

The V call is TRBV5-1, the J call TRBJ2-1; TRBD2 is a possible D gene (6 bases). Germline CDR1 is SGHRS and CDR2 is YFSETQ. This CDR3 comprises 14 residues. V was clipped by 0 bases and J by 8 bases, with 12 bases between them. CDR3 amino acids: CASSLALLAYEQFF. CDR3 sequence (DNA): TGCGCCAGCAGCTTGGCTCTACTAGCATATGAGCAGTTCTTC.

V gene TRBV28 combines with J gene TRBJ1-2; maybe TRBD1 (5 bases). The CDR3 totals 16 residues. Germline values: CDR1 MDHEN, CDR2 SYDVKM. Between the trimmed V and J ends, which lost 2 bases and 6 bases, there was a span of 19 bases. CDR3 protein: CASSLGGVRSSHGYTF. CDR3 bases: TGTGCCAGCAGTTTAGGAGGGGTCCGCTCGTCCCATGGCTACACCTTC.

V gene TRBV2 combines with J gene TRBJ1-6, with 7 bases matching TRBD1. The CDR3 runs 16 residues. With 1 base clipped from V and 2 bases from J, the junction kept 2 bases outside the gene matches. From germline, CDR1 is SNHLY and CDR2 FYNNEI. The CDR3 protein is CASSEGGQAYNSPLHF. CDR3 DNA: TGTGCCAGCAGTGAAGGAGGACAGGCCTATAATTCACCCCTCCACTTT.

This chain uses TRBV6-5 with TRBJ2-7; TRBD1 is a possible D gene (5 bases). CDR1 and CDR2 from the germline V gene are MNHEY and SVGAGI. V was trimmed by 5 bases and J by 7 bases, leaving 21 bases between them. CDR3 length equals 15 residues. In DNA form, the CDR3 reads TGTGCCAGCAGTCTCCACAGGATGACCGTGTGGGAGCAGTACTTC. This gives the protein CASSLHRMTVWEQYF.

This chain links TRBV5-1 with TRBJ2-2; 7 bases align to TRBD1. This CDR3 has 14 residues. V lost 5 bases and J lost 6; bases outside the gene matches: 7. CDR1 SGHRS and CDR2 YFSETQ come from the germline V gene. The CDR3 DNA sequence: TGCGCCAGCAGTCAGAACAGGGGACCCGGGGAGCTGTTTTTT. Protein product: CASSQNRGPGELFF. Filled out from reference TRBV5-1 and TRBJ2-2, the complete variable domain reads KAGVTQTPRYLIKTRGQQVTLSCSPISGHRSVSWYQQTPGQGLQFLFEYFSETQRNKGNFPGRFSGRQFSNSRSEMNVSTLELGDSALYLCASSQNRGPGELFFGEGSRLTVL.

The chain combines TRBV28 with TRBJ1-2; TRBD1 agrees at 8 bases. J was trimmed by 3 bases and V by 5 bases; bases with no gene match: 2. The CDR3 extends over 13 amino acids. Looked up from germline, CDR1 is MDHEN and CDR2 is SYDVKM. This chain's CDR3 is CASSRTGYYGYTF. CDR3 coding DNA: TGTGCCAGCAGTCGGACAGGGTACTATGGCTACACCTTC.

The chain employs TRBV5-1 and TRBJ2-1, with 11 bases matching TRBD2. The germline gives CDR1 SGHRS, CDR2 YFSETQ. This CDR3 spans 16 amino acids. Trimming removed 4 bases from V and 7 bases from J; junction bases left unmatched: 10. CDR3 DNA sequence: TGCGCCAGCAGCGCACCGACTAGCGGGGAGCCAAATGAGCAGTTCTTC. As protein: CASSAPTSGEPNEQFF.

The chain uses TRBV6-5 and TRBJ2-4; D may be TRBD1 (5 bases). Germline V gene data show CDR1 as MNHEY and CDR2 as SVGAGI. The CDR3 length is 15 residues. V dropped 6 bases and J dropped 3 bases, with 15 bases sitting between them. The CDR3 bases are TGTGCCAGCAGACCCCAGGGTTGGGGCAAAAACATTCAGTACTTC. Amino acid sequence: CASRPQGWGKNIQYF.

The rearrangement uses TRBV6-5 and TRBJ2-6, with 9 bases fitting TRBD1. Germline values: CDR1 MNHEY, CDR2 SVGAGI. J lost 4 bases, V lost 4 bases, and 5 bases had no gene match. This CDR3 is built from 16 residues. CDR3 sequence: CASSSRTGVGANVLTF. The CDR3 nucleotides are TGTGCCAGCAGTTCCCGGACAGGGGTCGGGGCCAACGTCCTGACTTTC.

The chain links TRBV20-1 to TRBJ2-3; D is unresolved. The CDR3 is 11 amino acids. V lost 6 bases to trimming and J lost 0 bases, with 4 bases between them. Germline V gives CDR1 DFQATT, CDR2 SNEGSKA (reference sequence). CDR3 coding DNA: TGCAGTGCCCTGAGCACAGATACGCAGTATTTT. As protein: CSALSTDTQYF.

This chain links TRBV15 with TRBJ1-2; 9 positions match TRBD1. The CDR3 has 13 amino acids. CDR1 is LNHNV, CDR2 YYDKDF, per germline (reference sequence). V shed 8 bases and J 5 bases; nucleotides not matched to a gene: 6. In DNA, the CDR3 is TGTGCCACCGGACAGGGGAACGGATATGGCTACACCTTC. Residues: CATGQGNGYGYTF.

The CDR3 loop is CASSSSDSSRGYTF. CDR3 coding DNA: TGTGCCAGCAGTTCCTCGGACAGTTCTCGTGGCTACACCTTC. This chain links TRBV6-5 with TRBJ1-2; the D gene is possibly TRBD1 (6 bases). The CDR3 length is 14 residues. V lost 4 bases and J 7 bases, leaving 16 bases between the germline ends. The germline V gene encodes CDR1 MNHEY and CDR2 SVGAGI.

The V call is TRBV4-1, the J call TRBJ2-1, with D hard to call. The CDR3 totals 16 residues. V was trimmed by 1 base and J by 8 bases, leaving 18 bases between them. In germline, CDR1 is MGHRA, CDR2 YSYEKL. The CDR3 coding sequence is TGCGCCAGCAGCCAAGTAAACCTAGTATACACCGATGAGCAGTTCTTC. This gives the protein CASSQVNLVYTDEQFF.

This rearrangement joins TRBV28 to TRBJ1-5; tentative D call: TRBD1 (5 bases). Germline V gives CDR1 MDHEN, CDR2 SYDVKM. This CDR3 spans 15 amino acids. V was clipped by 7 bases and J by 3 bases, with 16 bases between them. The CDR3 region is CASKIGQGSNQPQHF. The CDR3 coding sequence is TGTGCCAGCAAAATCGGGCAGGGCTCCAATCAGCCCCAGCATTTT.

The rearrangement links TRBV6-6 to TRBJ2-7, with 10 bases lining up with TRBD2. With 7 bases clipped from V and 2 bases from J, the junction kept 5 bases outside the gene matches. The germline V gene encodes CDR1 MNHNY and CDR2 SVGAGI (reference sequence). This CDR3 has 14 residues. The CDR3 sequence is CASTALAGAYEQYF. CDR3 sequence (DNA): TGTGCCAGCACTGCCCTAGCGGGAGCCTACGAGCAGTACTTC.